This T cell receptor beta chain was retrieved from a study of cytomegalovirus exposure and HLA in healthy donors (dated by TCRdb to about 2017). For context, the study as a whole: An earlier analysis of under 600 of the donors reported approximately 270 Gb of sequence data and about 100 million unique TCR beta sequences from roughly 200 million T cells. An early release that covered roughly 600 HLA-typed donors contained approximately 290 gigabases of sequencing data and tens of millions of unique TCR sequences. Among the roughly 400 genotyped donors, about 85% belonged to the genetic ancestry cluster associated with self-reported Caucasian donors. The study was designed to test whether signatures of past pathogen exposure could be identified by cataloging public T cell receptors. The study used immunosequencing to profile the T cell repertoires of approximately 630 subjects and linked those repertoires to cytomegalovirus serostatus. A separate validation cohort of about 110 different subjects was used in addition to the approximately 640-subject first cohort. High-throughput TCR immunosequencing, statistical association of individual TCRs with disease status, and machine learning were combined to predict cytomegalovirus infection status. To study patterns of TCR occurrence, a later analysis re-analyzed previously published TCR beta repertoires from more than 550 donors and added high-resolution HLA genotyping. Rather than using new phenotypic data, the later analysis identified candidate immune exposures from TCR beta sequences and from how often those sequences occurred across donors. In an earlier analysis of 587 of the donors, high-throughput TCR beta sequencing was used to judge whether each TCR beta V gene segment behaved as functional or pseudogenic. Donor age, sex, ethnicity and CMV serostatus were compiled alongside the repertoire data. In a later genetic analysis, genome-wide SNP genotypes for about three fifths of the roughly 670 donors were used, and that subset was treated as a discovery cohort. Every discovery cohort repertoire had been produced on one sequencing platform. HLA typing covered class I and class II loci at four-digit resolution. The number of typed donors differed by locus: about 629-630 for A, B, C, DRB1 and DQB1; 500 to 550 for DQA1; around 580 for DPA1; and about 450 for DPB1. Roughly 5 DR-DQ haplotypes were treated as single units for association and clustering because of strong linkage in the cohort. Across approximately 420 genotyped donors of the cohort, an average of about 240,000 unique TCR beta nucleotide sequences per donor were sequenced, and 15% to 20% of those sequences were non-productive. Study-level results and caveats: According to a later analysis, most CMV-associated TCR beta chains appeared to be HLA-restricted, and the HLA associations seemed to be driven largely by CMV exposure. A further reported finding was that TCR beta sequences accurately predicted the HLA-A and HLA-B alleles for most subjects in the first cohort. In this cohort, only TCR beta chains were sequenced, and detectable features were limited by the absence of alpha or paired-chain data. Because HLA typing was unavailable for some donors at each locus, only the typed subset was used in association tests. In an earlier analysis of under 600 of the donors, most TCR beta V segments were observed in productive rearrangements about 87% or about 30% of the time, broadly matching IMGT annotations. Sequencing depth was assumed to be roughly uniform across donors in the presence/absence analyses, though that assumption may not hold. A few of the identified cytomegalovirus-associated TCR beta chains were confirmed in vitro to be specific for cytomegalovirus antigens. The authors suggested that the approach could potentially be generalized to other disease states and immunological phenotypes. According to a later genetic analysis, donors in an Asian-associated ancestry cluster had fewer N-insertions in productive TCRs than the approximately 710-donor mean. The only immune exposure information available for the cohort was CMV serostatus. The classifier was reported to diagnose cytomegalovirus status with high specificity and sensitivity in both the original cohort and the validation cohort. A total of 150 to 200 TCR beta chains were listed by the study as associated with cytomegalovirus. Specific HLA alleles were associated with 15,000 to 20,000 TCR beta sequences at a false discovery rate of 0.05 in a later analysis. Roughly 15 rarely observed V segments, including chromosome 9 orphons, were excluded from the earlier analysis of just under 600 of the donors because counts were too low. Some IMGT-functional V segments, including TRBV6-2 and TRBV6-3, could not be told apart with the 87-base-pair reads, so those segments were excluded. Assigning TCR associations to individual alleles was difficult when HLA alleles, especially DR and DQ, strongly co-occurred. Most TCR sequences were seen in very few donors, while some public TCRs were found in many individuals. A cluster of highly shared sequence variants was judged likely to be a technical artifact of the sequencing pipeline. An association between a missense DCLRE1C variant and V-gene and J-gene trimming of TCR beta chains was found in a later genetic analysis and replicated in an independent cohort. A later analysis found that TCR association rates varied across HLA loci, with DRB1 alleles showing the most associated TCRs and HLA-C alleles the fewest. Correlated functional status among segregating V segments might reflect linkage disequilibrium, but an unknown experimental factor could not be ruled out. In a later analysis, HLA-associated TCR beta chains showed more clonal expansion and lower generation probabilities than non-associated chains that were equally common. A later analysis reported that several top co-occurrence clusters appeared linked to parvovirus B19, influenza, CMV and Epstein-Barr virus.

The cohort comprised more than 550 healthy bone marrow donors. At the time of sampling, every cohort member was nominally healthy, though immune exposures that went unrecorded were likely present. The donor was CMV seropositive and was included in the group of about 290 seropositive cohort members. Every donor gave a peripheral blood sample, and the peripheral blood mononuclear cells from that sample were used for TCR beta sequencing. The Qiagen DNeasy Blood Extraction Kit was used to extract genomic DNA from the blood cell samples. The germline V gene (reference sequence) provides CDR1 MNHEY and CDR2 SMNVEV. The CDR3 runs 12 amino acids, cysteine and phenylalanine included. Of the read, only the CDR3 DNA is kept; its 36 bases are in frame from base 1. V is reduced by 3 bases and J by 6 bases, leaving a spacing of 9 bases between them. Libraries were prepared through the immunoSEQ multiplex PCR assay. For the multiplex PCR, a mixture combining 60 forward primers for TCR Vbeta segments and 13 reverse primers for TCR Jbeta segments was used. The CDR3 region of rearranged TCR beta genes was amplified from genomic DNA by a multiplex PCR assay. On the Illumina HiSeq System, the amplified TCR beta libraries were sequenced as 87-base-pair reads. Per the original workflow: Across the 670 or so repertoires, a later analysis counted approximately 75 million unique TCR beta chains, about 10 million of which were shared by at least two donors. A nearest-neighbor algorithm error-corrected the raw reads and collapsed the reads into unique sequences, merging closely related sequences to remove PCR and sequencing errors. V, D and J gene segments were assigned by aligning CDR3 sequences to IMGT reference sequences. For a sequence to be retained, a match of at least six nucleotides was required to both a V gene segment and a J gene segment. Rearrangements were called productive when the CDR3 lacked stop codons and stayed in frame with V and J; all others were non-productive. Following IMGT convention, CDR3 was defined as the stretch from the second conserved V-encoded cysteine to the conserved J-encoded phenylalanine. Sequences without an unambiguous match to a single V gene segment were excluded from the earlier analysis of 450 to 650 of the donors. An earlier analysis of around 600 of the donors classified V segments as functional when productive rearrangements were above 56.7% and as segregating when the standard deviation between donors was above 5%. A statistical classification framework was developed to diagnose cytomegalovirus status using the catalog of TCR beta chain sequences. V and J gene assignment, in a later analysis, came from comparing TCR nucleotide sequences with IMGT/GENE-DB human TR gene sequences. Using the TCRdist pipeline, a later analysis assigned CDR3 sequences along with most-parsimonious VDJ recombination scenarios. In a later analysis, each TCR beta chain was defined by its CDR3 amino acid sequence together with its V-gene family, and reads without a unique V-gene family were excluded. As a way to deal with suspected cross-contamination and a sequencing artifact, a later analysis dropped nearly 600 nucleotide sequences that were highly shared and had low generation probability. In a later analysis, a clonal expansion index for each public chain was calculated from normalized within-repertoire ranks of inferred template counts. A later analysis computed generation probabilities with a VDJ recombination model fitted to out-of-frame rearrangements, and checked the results against IGoR. Hypergeometric tests were used in a later analysis to score TCR-TCR, TCR-HLA and TCR-CMV co-occurrence, with a repertoire-size bias correction applied to the TCR pairs. To estimate false discovery rates, a later analysis permuted the HLA or CMV assignments 20 times. In a later analysis, co-occurring TCRs were grouped using DBSCAN, and TCRdist sequence similarity was added for clustering within HLA-allele-positive subsets. For co-occurrence clustering, repertoires with fewer than 30,000 or more than 120,000 public chains were excluded, along with a handful of repertoires with anomalous nucleotide sharing. The source is immuneACCESS, and TCRdb retained only in-frame sequences with V and J called. Part of the clones is not carried over; for the studies checked, unresolved V genes explain less than half of this, and the remainder is unexplained. V, J and clone size were drawn from that table, and D and trimming were deduced from the DNA. This sample gives roughly 150,000 clones in total; less than 85% of them show up just once. Of the sample, under 8% is held by the ten largest clones.

Turning to this clone: Its antigen has not been determined. Qualities for individual bases were not recorded, and no much larger clone is one base off.

This TCR derives from a woman aged 50 to 60 in good health and CMV-seropositive. The sample comprised PBMCs. The chain employs TRBV27 and TRBJ2-7, and the D gene may be TRBD2, 6 bases matching. The nucleotide sequence is given as TGTGCCAGCAGTTTGTTGGGGGGCGAGCAGTACTTC. The encoded protein is CASSLLGGEQYF.